Each of the 18 T cell receptor beta chains below was sequenced from the same sample in a study of shared clonotypes between healthy human individuals. The assay was immunoSEQ multiplex PCR, and TCRdb's table has in-frame clones only and misses some. The table includes more than 850,000 clones, around 78% detected once. Sequencing used memory CD4+ T cells from PBMCs. As for subset: CD45RA-negative fraction. The receptors derive from a man younger than 35 in good health. Some clones in this sample may be carry-over from other donors' samples.

The rearrangement uses TRBV6-5 and TRBJ2-5; 10 nucleotides match TRBD1. CDR3 length: 14 amino acids. Germline lookup yields CDR1 MNHEY and CDR2 SVGAGI. V dropped 2 bases and J dropped 6; count of bases not matched to a gene: 3. CDR3: CASSYRTGGKTQYF. CDR3 nucleotide sequence: TGTGCCAGCAGTTACCGGACAGGGGGAAAGACCCAGTACTTC.

This chain uses TRBV19 with TRBJ1-4; D is unclear. This CDR3 comprises 11 residues. Between the trimmed V and J ends, which lost 4 bases and 7 bases, there was a span of 4 bases. The germline gives CDR1 LNHDA, CDR2 SQIVND (reference sequence). CDR3 coding DNA: TGTGCCAGTAGTACAAGTGAAAAACTGTTTTTT. Residues: CASSTSEKLFF.

This clone was seen only a few times. The chain joins TRBV5-1 to TRBJ1-1, with 7 bases lining up with TRBD1. CDR1 is SGHRS, CDR2 YFSETQ, per germline. The CDR3 spans 14 residues. Trimming took 4 bases from V and 1 from J; bases not matched to a gene: 4. CDR3 DNA: TGCGCCAGCAGCAGGGACAGCCAGAACACTGAAGCTTTCTTT. It specifies CASSRDSQNTEAFF.

V is TRBV19 and J is TRBJ1-5, with 8 bases fitting TRBD1. CDR3 size: 16 residues. The J segment lost 6 bases and the V segment lost 4 bases, leaving 11 bases of the junction unmatched. CDR1 is LNHDA, CDR2 SQIVND, per germline (reference sequence). The CDR3 spells CASSTERQGSGQPQHF. CDR3 bases: TGTGCCAGTAGTACCGAGCGACAGGGGAGCGGTCAGCCCCAGCATTTT. The variable domain in full, completed from reference TRBV19 and TRBJ1-5, reads DGGITQSPKYLFRKEGQNVTLSCEQNLNHDAMYWYRQDPGQGLRLIYYSQIVNDFQKGDIAEGYSVSREKKESFPLTVTSAQKNPTAFYLCASSTERQGSGQPQHFGDGTRLSIL.

This clone was observed at least ten times. The chain has TRBV11-2 and TRBJ2-3; TRBD2 aligns across 7 bases. Germline values: CDR1 SGHAT, CDR2 FQNNGV. V was pared by 5 bases and J by 9 bases, with 11 bases of the junction left unmatched. This CDR3 region has 14 residues. The CDR3 spells CASSLGSGTGTQYF. CDR3 nucleotides: TGTGCCAGCAGCCTGGGGAGCGGGACCGGCACGCAGTATTTT. The whole variable domain, remainder taken from reference TRBV11-2 and TRBJ2-3, is EAGVAQSPRYKIIEKRQSVAFWCNPISGHATLYWYQQILGQGPKLLIQFQNNGVVDDSQLPKDRFSAERLKGVDSTLKIQPAKLEDSAVYLCASSLGSGTGTQYFGPGTRLTVL.

The chain links TRBV9 to TRBJ2-1; the match to TRBD2 covers 16 bases. Unmatched junction bases numbered 6, after V lost 0 bases and J lost 0 bases. The CDR3 has 20 residues. CDR1 is SGDLS, CDR2 YYNGEE, per germline. The CDR3 region has the DNA TGTGCCAGCAGCGTAGCTGGGACTAGCGGGAGGGCTAGCTCCTACAATGAGCAGTTCTTC. Protein sequence: CASSVAGTSGRASSYNEQFF.

The sample holds many counts of this clone. This sequence joins TRBV5-8 and TRBJ2-6; D gene unclear. The CDR3 spans 15 residues. Trimming cost V 0 bases and J 0 bases, with 4 bases left between them. Germline CDR1 reads SGHTS; CDR2 reads YDEGEE. For the CDR3, the DNA is TGTGCCAGCAGCTTGGGCGGCTCTGGGGCCAACGTCCTGACTTTC. Its protein product is CASSLGGSGANVLTF.

The rearrangement uses TRBV4-3 and TRBJ2-3; D is undetermined. CDR3 length: 15 residues. V lost 4 bases and J 6 bases, leaving 17 bases between the germline ends. Looked up from germline, CDR1 is LGHNA and CDR2 is YSLEER. CDR3 amino acids: CASSPEARPSDTQYF. CDR3 nucleotides: TGCGCCAGCAGCCCTGAGGCTAGACCTAGTGATACGCAGTATTTT.

The V and J genes are TRBV5-1 and TRBJ2-5, with D uncertain. Germline V gene data show CDR1 as SGHRS and CDR2 as YFSETQ. CDR3 length: 14 residues. The V end lost 0 bases, the J end lost 5 bases, and 11 bases lay between the germline ends. CDR3 sequence reads: CASSLELGRETQYF. The CDR3 DNA is TGCGCCAGCAGCTTGGAACTGGGCCGCGAGACCCAGTACTTC.

This clone appeared a single time. V is TRBV19 and J is TRBJ2-1, with 7 nucleotides matching TRBD1. This CDR3 spans 14 amino acids. Germline trimming cut 4 bases from V and 6 bases from J; bases unmatched to any gene: 6. CDR1 and CDR2 (germline): LNHDA, SQIVND (reference sequence). CDR3 sequence: CASSTGQITNEQFF. CDR3 DNA sequence: TGTGCCAGTAGTACGGGACAGATCACCAATGAGCAGTTCTTC.

The chain has TRBV4-3 and TRBJ2-2, with D perhaps matching TRBD1 or TRBD2 (5 bases each). Germline V CDR1 and CDR2: LGHNA, YSLEER. Trimming shortened V by 4 bases and J by 0 bases, and 6 bases separated the two germline ends. This CDR3 contains 14 residues. The CDR3 loop reads CASSRGSNTGELFF. The CDR3, as DNA: TGCGCCAGCAGCCGGGGGTCGAACACCGGGGAGCTGTTTTTT.

This CDR3 reads CASSKGTLRETQYF. The DNA for the CDR3 is TGTGCCAGCAGCAAGGGGACCTTGAGGGAGACCCAGTACTTC. The rearrangement links TRBV11-2 to TRBJ2-5; perhaps D is TRBD1 or TRBD2 (5 bases each). V lost 5 bases, J lost 5 bases, and 15 bases lay in between. Per the germline V gene, CDR1 is SGHAT and CDR2 is FQNNGV. CDR3 length: 14 residues. The full variable domain, completed using reference TRBV11-2 and TRBJ2-5, is EAGVAQSPRYKIIEKRQSVAFWCNPISGHATLYWYQQILGQGPKLLIQFQNNGVVDDSQLPKDRFSAERLKGVDSTLKIQPAKLEDSAVYLCASSKGTLRETQYFGPGTRLLVL.

This sequence joins TRBV7-2 and TRBJ1-4, with D maybe TRBD1 (6 bases). There are 14 residues in the CDR3. Trimming pared 5 bases from V and 10 bases from J, leaving 17 bases between. CDR1 is SGHTA, CDR2 FQGNSA, per germline. The CDR3 sequence is CASSANRAVGKLFF. The CDR3 DNA reads as TGTGCCAGCAGCGCTAACAGGGCCGTGGGAAAACTGTTTTTT.

With respect to this clone: A far larger clone is one base from this, pointing to a likely read error. The genes are TRBV6-5 and TRBJ1-4, with 7 bases lining up with TRBD1. Germline V lookup: CDR1 MNHEY, CDR2 SVGAGI. The CDR3 is 14 amino acids. The J segment lost 0 bases and the V segment lost 6 bases, leaving 1 base of the junction unmatched. The DNA of the CDR3 is TGTGCCAGCAGAACAGGGGCAACTAATGAAAAACTGTTTTTT. It is translated as CASRTGATNEKLFF.

This clone was recorded only once. The rearrangement links TRBV14 to TRBJ2-1; a weak D match, TRBD2 (5 bases). Trimming cost V 10 bases and J 0 bases, with 13 bases left between them. Germline CDR1 SGHDN, CDR2 FVKESK. CDR3 size: 14 residues. Here the CDR3 reads CATQRSFSYNEQFF. CDR3 sequence (DNA): TGTGCCACCCAGCGGTCCTTCTCCTACAATGAGCAGTTCTTC.

The chain combines TRBV27 with TRBJ2-5; TRBD2 is a possible D gene (6 bases). Deletions cut 3 bases from V and 6 bases from J, with 17 bases between. Looked up from germline, CDR1 is MNHEY and CDR2 is SMNVEV (reference sequence). The length of the CDR3 is 15 residues. The CDR3 region has the DNA TGTGCCAGCAGTTTCGGTCAGGGTGGAGGGAAGACCCAGTACTTC. Encoded protein: CASSFGQGGGKTQYF.

DNA of the CDR3: TGTGCCAGCTCACCAGGCGGGCCCGCGGGCGCTGAAGCTTTCTTT. This codes for CASSPGGPAGAEAFF. This sequence joins TRBV18 and TRBJ1-1; D unclear. V lost 2 bases to trimming and J lost 6 bases, with 16 bases between them. The CDR3 has 15 residues. Germline assignment: CDR1 KGHSH and CDR2 LQKENI.

The chain recombines TRBV30 with TRBJ2-2; 8 bases line up with TRBD2. The germline V gene encodes CDR1 GTSNPN and CDR2 SVGIG (reference sequence). V was pared by 6 bases and J by 0 bases, with 3 bases of the junction left unmatched. The CDR3 runs 14 residues. CDR3 nucleotide sequence: TGTGCCTGTCGGGGACTAGCGAACACCGGGGAGCTGTTTTTT. This encodes CACRGLANTGELFF.